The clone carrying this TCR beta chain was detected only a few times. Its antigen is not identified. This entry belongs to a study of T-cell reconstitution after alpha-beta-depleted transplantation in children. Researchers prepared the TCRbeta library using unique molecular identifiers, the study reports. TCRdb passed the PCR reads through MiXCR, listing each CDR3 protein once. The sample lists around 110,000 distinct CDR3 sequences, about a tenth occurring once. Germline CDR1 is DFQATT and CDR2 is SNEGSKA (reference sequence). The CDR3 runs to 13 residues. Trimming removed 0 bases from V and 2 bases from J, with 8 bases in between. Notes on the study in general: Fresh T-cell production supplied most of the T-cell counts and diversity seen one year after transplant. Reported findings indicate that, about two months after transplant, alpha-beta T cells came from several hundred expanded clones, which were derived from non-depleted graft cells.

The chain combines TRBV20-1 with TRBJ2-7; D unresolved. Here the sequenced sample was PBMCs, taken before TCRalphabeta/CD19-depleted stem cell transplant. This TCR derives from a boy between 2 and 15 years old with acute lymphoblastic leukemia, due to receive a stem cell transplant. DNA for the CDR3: TGCAGTGCTAGAGATGTCGGTCCCTACGAGCAGTACTTC. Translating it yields CSARDVGPYEQYF.